The 9 T cell receptor beta chains given below trace back to one sample, sequenced in a study of blood T cells in healthy people across ages. A sample-barcoded 5' primer and a J-beta primer mix were used in a second PCR of roughly 7 to 11 cycles. Via MiXCR, TCRdb re-called the 5' RACE reads, giving one row per CDR3 protein. The sample records some 1.5 million distinct CDR3 sequences, approximately 28% being singletons. The sequencing input was blood. The origin of the receptors is a woman aged 30 to 39 in good health.

This clonotype came up a few times. The chain combines TRBV5-6 with TRBJ2-7; D possibly corresponds to TRBD2 (7 bases). This CDR3 is 13 amino acids long. The V gene's germline CDR1 is SGHDT and CDR2 YYEEEE. Trimming stripped 0 bases from V and 6 bases from J, with 10 bases between. In DNA, the CDR3 is TGTGCCAGCAGCTTGGGGGCGGGGGCCGAGCAGTACTTC. Its protein product is CASSLGAGAEQYF.

There are a few counts of this clonotype. The J gene is TRBJ1-6, the V gene TRBV12-3 or TRBV12-4; 7 bases are a match to TRBD1. CDR3 length: 17 residues. V lost 3 bases, J lost 5 bases, and 10 bases stayed unmatched. The CDR3 spells CASSFGRGQSNNSPLHF. As DNA, the CDR3 is TGTGCCAGCAGTTTCGGCCGGGGACAGTCCAATAATTCACCCCTCCACTTT.

This chain uses TRBV11-1 with TRBJ2-1; 8 bases fit TRBD2. The CDR3 consists of 16 residues. The J segment lost 9 bases and the V segment lost 2 bases, leaving 12 bases of the junction unmatched. The germline V gene encodes CDR1 SGHAT and CDR2 FQDESV (reference sequence). The CDR3: CASSLNDGASGSEQFF. In DNA, the CDR3 is TGTGCCAGCAGCTTAAACGACGGTGCCAGCGGGAGTGAGCAGTTCTTC. The full variable domain, completed using reference TRBV11-1 and TRBJ2-1, is EAEVAQSPRYKITEKSQAVAFWCDPISGHATLYWYRQILGQGPELLVQFQDESVVDDSQLPKDRFSAERLKGVDSTLKIQPAELGDSAMYLCASSLNDGASGSEQFFGPGTRLTVL.

This clonotype has ten or more counts. The chain carries TRBV6-6 and TRBJ2-5; TRBD2 matches at 11 bases. The CDR3 spans 16 residues. The ends lost 6 bases at V and 5 bases at J; junction bases unmatched: 11. CDR1 and CDR2 (germline): MNHNY, SVGAGI (reference sequence). CDR3 sequence: CASRRLAGGPGETQYF. DNA for the CDR3: TGTGCCAGCAGACGGCTAGCGGGAGGCCCGGGGGAGACCCAGTACTTC.

This clonotype was recorded at least ten times. The chain uses TRBV27 and TRBJ2-6; a weak D match, TRBD1 (5 bases). Germline V CDR1 and CDR2: MNHEY, SMNVEV (reference sequence). The germline V and J ends were trimmed by 5 bases and 1 base, with 6 bases remaining between them. The CDR3 loop spans 14 amino acids. Here the CDR3 reads CASSTGSGANVLTF. The CDR3 DNA sequence: TGTGCCAGCAGTACAGGTTCTGGGGCCAACGTCCTGACTTTC.

This clonotype was detected a few times. The genes are TRBV7-8 and TRBJ2-7; D is unresolved. The CDR3 contains 13 residues. Germline V lookup: CDR1 SGHVS, CDR2 FQNEAQ. V shed 3 bases and J shed 3 bases, with 9 bases lying between them. The CDR3 DNA reads TGTGCCAGCAGCTTCGTAAAGGACTACGAGCAGTACTTC. This translates into CASSFVKDYEQYF.

This chain uses TRBV21-1 with TRBJ1-4. TRBV21-1 represents a pseudogene. The CDR3 has 16 amino acids. The CDR3 nucleotides are TGTGCCAGCATGTGGGCAGTACATCACCTTAATGAAAAACGGTTTTTT. Amino acids: CASMWAVHHLNEKRFF.

The genes are TRBV5-1 and TRBJ2-5, with D maybe TRBD2 (5 bases). Germline loops: CDR1 SGHRS, CDR2 YFSETQ. The CDR3 has 15 amino acids. V lost 6 bases to trimming and J lost 1 base, with 16 bases between them. This CDR3 is CASMEDGTFQETQYF. In nucleotides, the CDR3 is TGCGCCAGCATGGAGGACGGTACATTCCAAGAGACCCAGTACTTC.

The gene calls are TRBV6-2 or TRBV6-3 and TRBJ2-5; TRBD2 is a possible D gene (5 bases). The germline gives CDR1 MNHEY, CDR2 SVGEGT. The V end was cut by 3 bases, the J end by 5 bases, with 10 bases between. CDR3 length equals 13 residues. For the CDR3, the DNA is TGTGCCAGCAGTTATGGCGAGCGGGAGACCCAGTACTTC. Translated: CASSYGERETQYF.